This T cell receptor beta chain appears in the sequencing data of a study of low-dose radiotherapy and immunotherapy resistance in tumors. At the level of the study: One day prior to radiation and immunotherapy, intravenous cyclophosphamide at 200 mg/m2 was given, repeated every two weeks.

Ten or more counts support this clonotype. Indicated time point: before trial treatment. All of the donors were given nivolumab, ipilimumab, aspirin, low-dose cyclophosphamide and low-dose radiotherapy as part of RACIN, a single-arm trial. Patients eligible had advanced solid tumors without tumor-infiltrating lymphocytes. Primers used for first-strand cDNA, a TRAV- and TRBV-specific set, covered both alpha and beta chains. TCR amplification involved about 21 PCR cycles with a constant-region primer and V-primer adapter. mRNA, once isolated, was amplified by in vitro transcription. TCRdb fed the reads into MiXCR, producing one record per CDR3 protein. The sample lists under 70,000 distinct CDR3 sequences, less than 25% seen once, with 5.7% in the top ten. This CDR3 has 15 residues. Germline V CDR1 and CDR2: SGHAT, FQNNGV. V dropped 4 bases and J dropped 6; count of bases not matched to a gene: 8.

The chain employs TRBV11-2 and TRBJ2-7; 11 bases agree with TRBD1. The sequence was obtained from a male donor with prostate cancer. Sequenced material: PBMCs, taken before treatment. CDR3 sequence: CASSWGWTGGGEQYF. DNA of the CDR3: TGTGCCAGCAGCTGGGGGTGGACAGGGGGCGGCGAGCAGTACTTC.